These 8 T cell receptor beta chains came from one sample sequenced in a study of T cells in women clearing cervical HPV infection. Generated by immunoSEQ multiplex PCR, the TCRdb table keeps only in-frame clones and is missing some. In all, the sample yields tens of thousands of clones. Material for sequencing was blood buffy coat. The receptors originated from a woman between 18 and 70 years old with a cervical HPV16 infection that either progressed to CIN3+ or cleared (not recorded which).

With regard to this clone: The CDR3 end lies 3 residues beyond the end of the read and is filled in from the germline J gene. The genes are TRBV29-1 and TRBJ1-4, with TRBD1 identical over 9 bases. This CDR3 comprises 15 residues. The V segment lost 7 bases and the J segment 8 bases; nucleotides outside the gene matches: 14. Germline V gene data show CDR1 as SQVTM and CDR2 as ANQGSEA. CDR3 sequence: CSAVEIGTGREKLFF. The covered CDR3 bases are TGCAGCGCCGTAGAAATAGGGACAGGGAGAGAAAAA.

On this clone itself: The read gets to within 3 residues of the CDR3 end, and the germline J gene fills in the rest. V is TRBV7-2 and J is TRBJ2-4; 7 bases fit TRBD1. The CDR3 is made up of 13 amino acids. Per germline, CDR1 SGHTA and CDR2 FQGNSA. CDR3 residues: CASSLEGGYGQYF. The covered CDR3 bases are TGTGCCAGCAGCTTAGAAGGGGGCTATGGT.

A note on this clone: The DNA ends 3 residues before the CDR3 does, and the rest of the CDR3 is filled in from the germline J gene. The rearrangement uses TRBV10-3 and TRBJ1-4; D perhaps matches TRBD1 (6 bases). V lost 0 bases and J lost 3, with 11 bases in between. The CDR3 consists of 16 residues. CDR1 is ENHRY, CDR2 SYGVKD, per germline. The CDR3 here is CAISESIQGSNEKLFF. CDR3 bases read: TGTGCCATCAGTGAGTCGATTCAGGGGTCTAATGAAAAA.

This clone ranks as medium-sized in terms of frequency. The observed sequence ends 3 residues before the CDR3 terminus, with the missing tail filled in from the germline J gene. The rearrangement joins TRBV29-1 to TRBJ2-3, with a tentative D call TRBD2 (6 bases). V gave up 2 bases and J gave up 4 bases, with 16 bases separating them. The CDR3 is 15 amino acids. CDR1 is SQVTM, CDR2 ANQGSEA, per germline. CDR3 sequence: CSVENLNSGADTQYF. The part of the CDR3 DNA that was read is TGCAGCGTTGAAAATCTGAATAGCGGAGCAGATACG.

Details on this clone: The read gets to within 3 residues of the CDR3 end, and the germline J gene fills in the rest. V is TRBV29-1 and J is TRBJ2-1; 14 bases map to TRBD2. Germline assignment: CDR1 SQVTM and CDR2 ANQGSEA. The CDR3 consists of 15 residues. J was trimmed by 9 bases and V by 6 bases; bases with no gene match: 10. The CDR3 protein is CSVVGLAGESGEQFF. Partial CDR3 DNA: TGCAGCGTGGTGGGACTAGCGGGAGAGAGCGGTGAG.

Concerning this clone itself: The CDR3 goes on 3 residues after the read ends, and that part is filled in from the germline J gene. The chain couples TRBV2 to TRBJ2-1, with 7 bases lining up with TRBD2. The V gene's germline CDR1 is SNHLY and CDR2 FYNNEI. Trimming removed 7 bases from V and 0 bases from J; junction bases left unmatched: 0. This CDR3 comprises 13 residues. This CDR3 is CASTGGSYNEQFF. Incomplete CDR3 DNA: TGTGCCAGCACGGGGGGCTCCTACAATGAG.

Turning to this clone: The CDR3 end lies 3 residues beyond the end of the read and is filled in from the germline J gene. The chain uses TRBV10-1 and TRBJ2-7; D is perhaps TRBD2 (5 bases). The germline CDR1 and CDR2 sequences are WNHNN and SYGVQD (reference sequence). The CDR3 has 12 amino acids. V was cut by 5 bases and J by 6 bases, with 11 bases left in between. CDR3 sequence: CASSTSLGEQYF. The sequenced part of the CDR3 DNA is TGCGCCAGCAGTACTAGTTTAGGCGAG.

In the case of this clone: From the germline J gene comes the end of the CDR3, since the read stops 3 residues before it. This sequence joins TRBV27 and TRBJ2-7, with 7 positions matching TRBD2. Germline V CDR1 and CDR2: MNHEY, SMNVEV (reference sequence). The CDR3 sequence is 14 residues long. J lost 2 bases, V lost 8 bases, and 9 bases had no gene match. CDR3 amino acids: CASSVAGVPYEQYF. Partial CDR3 DNA: TGTGCCAGCTCTGTGGCGGGAGTCCCCTACGAG.